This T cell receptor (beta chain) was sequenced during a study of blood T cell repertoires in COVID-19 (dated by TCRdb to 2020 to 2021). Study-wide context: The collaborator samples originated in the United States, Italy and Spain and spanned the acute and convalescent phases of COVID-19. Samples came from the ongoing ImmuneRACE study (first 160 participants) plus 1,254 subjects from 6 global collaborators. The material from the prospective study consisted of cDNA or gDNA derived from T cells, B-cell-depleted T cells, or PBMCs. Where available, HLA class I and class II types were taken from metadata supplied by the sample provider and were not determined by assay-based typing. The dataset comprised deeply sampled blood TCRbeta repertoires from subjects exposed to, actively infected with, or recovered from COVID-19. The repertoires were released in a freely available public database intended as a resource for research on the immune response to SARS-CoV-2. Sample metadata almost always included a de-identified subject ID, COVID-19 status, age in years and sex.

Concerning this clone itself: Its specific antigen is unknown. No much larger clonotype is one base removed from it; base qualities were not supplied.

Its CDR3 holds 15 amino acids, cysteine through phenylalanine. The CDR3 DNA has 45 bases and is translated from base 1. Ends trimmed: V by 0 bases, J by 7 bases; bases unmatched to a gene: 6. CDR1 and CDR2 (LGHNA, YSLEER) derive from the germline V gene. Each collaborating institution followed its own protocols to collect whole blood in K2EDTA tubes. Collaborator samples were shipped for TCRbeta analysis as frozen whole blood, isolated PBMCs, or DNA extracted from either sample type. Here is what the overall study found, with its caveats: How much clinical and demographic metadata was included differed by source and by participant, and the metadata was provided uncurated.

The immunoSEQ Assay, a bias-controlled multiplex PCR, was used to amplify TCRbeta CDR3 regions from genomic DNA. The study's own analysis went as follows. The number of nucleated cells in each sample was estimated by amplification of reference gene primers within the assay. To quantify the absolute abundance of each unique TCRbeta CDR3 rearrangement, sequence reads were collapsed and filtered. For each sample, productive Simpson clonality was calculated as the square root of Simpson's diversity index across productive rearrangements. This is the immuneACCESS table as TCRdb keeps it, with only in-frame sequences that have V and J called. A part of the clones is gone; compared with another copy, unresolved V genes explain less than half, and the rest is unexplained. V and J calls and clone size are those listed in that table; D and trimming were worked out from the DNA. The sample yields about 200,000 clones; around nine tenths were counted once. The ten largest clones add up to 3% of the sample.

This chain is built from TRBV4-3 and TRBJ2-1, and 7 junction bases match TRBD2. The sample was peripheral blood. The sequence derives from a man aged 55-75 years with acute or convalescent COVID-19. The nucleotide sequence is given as TGCGCCAGCAGCCAAGATGCCTTGGGGGGGAATGAGCAGTTCTTC. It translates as CASSQDALGGNEQFF.